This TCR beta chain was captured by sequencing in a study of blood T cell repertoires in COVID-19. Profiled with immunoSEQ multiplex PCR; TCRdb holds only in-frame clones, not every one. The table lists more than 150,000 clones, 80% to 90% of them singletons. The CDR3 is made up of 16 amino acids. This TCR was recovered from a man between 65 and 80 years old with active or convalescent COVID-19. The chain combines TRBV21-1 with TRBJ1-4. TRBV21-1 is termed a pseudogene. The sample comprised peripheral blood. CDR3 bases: TGTGCCAGCAGCAGGTTTGAGCGGCTACCTCTAGAAAAACTGTTTTTT. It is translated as CASSRFERLPLEKLFF.